A selection of T cell receptor beta chains follows, all from one sample in a study of blood T cell repertoires in COVID-19. Measured with immunoSEQ multiplex PCR; TCRdb has only the in-frame clones, and not every one. The sample gives 300,000 or so clones, 85% to 90% of which show up once; under 11% is in the top ten. The sequencing sample was made of PBMCs or T cells enriched from blood (not recorded which). The origin of the receptors is a woman aged 18-29 years who had recovered from COVID-19. CDR3s include the opening cysteine and the closing phenylalanine or tryptophan. Fields, in order: V gene, D gene, clone size, J gene, CDR3 protein, CDR3 DNA. D genes are given only for firm matches. Only part of the rows carry a size: once, few, many, or a class if the clone is expanded.

>TRBV12-3/TRBV12-4|-|-|TRBJ2-3
CASSLAQGYTQYF
TGTGCCAGCAGTTTAGCGCAGGGTTATACGCAGTATTTT
>TRBV7-2|-|-|TRBJ1-1
CASSRTRESPLAFF
TGTGCCAGCAGCCGCACGCGGGAAAGCCCATTGGCTTTCTTT
>TRBV18|TRBD1|-|TRBJ1-2
CASSPVPGQGPGYTF
TGTGCCAGCTCACCGGTGCCGGGACAGGGTCCTGGATACACCTTC
>TRBV12-3/TRBV12-4|-|-|TRBJ1-1
CASIRTGNTEAFF
TGTGCCAGCATTCGAACGGGGAACACTGAAGCTTTCTTT
>TRBV24-1|-|-|TRBJ1-2
CATSDPGLSGEGYTF
TGTGCCACCAGTGATCCAGGGCTCAGCGGGGAGGGCTACACCTTC
>TRBV7-9|TRBD1|few|TRBJ1-2
CASSFTDRVYGYTF
TGTGCCAGCAGCTTTACCGACAGGGTATATGGCTACACCTTC
>TRBV5-4|-|-|TRBJ1-4
CASSLHGAEEKLFF
TGTGCCAGCAGCTTGCACGGAGCGGAGGAAAAACTGTTTTTT
>TRBV21-1|-|-|TRBJ2-7
CASSRPSGRASEQYF
TGTGCCAGCAGCCGCCCTAGCGGGAGGGCGTCGGAGCAGTACTTC
>TRBV28|TRBD2|-|TRBJ2-1
CASIPGGTSGPNEQFF
TGTGCCAGCATCCCCGGGGGGACTAGCGGCCCGAATGAGCAGTTCTTC
>TRBV4-2|-|once|TRBJ1-5
CASSQDGGVLNQPQHF
TGTGCCAGCAGCCAAGATGGGGGGGTATTGAATCAGCCCCAGCATTTT
>TRBV5-1|TRBD1|-|TRBJ2-6
CASSLGDRGLGANVLTF
TGCGCCAGCAGCTTGGGGGACAGGGGGCTTGGGGCCAACGTCCTGACTTTC
>TRBV6-5|-|-|TRBJ2-7
CASSSPTARAYEQYF
TGTGCCAGCAGTTCCCCGACAGCGAGAGCCTACGAGCAGTACTTC
>TRBV3-1/TRBV3-2|-|once|TRBJ2-1
CASSPKTGSYNEQFF
TGTGCCAGCAGCCCGAAGACGGGATCCTACAATGAGCAGTTCTTC
>TRBV27|-|once|TRBJ2-7
CASSPGTHSSYEQYF
TGTGCCAGCAGTCCCGGGACTCACAGCTCCTACGAGCAGTACTTC
>TRBV28|-|-|TRBJ2-4
CASKLTGAKNIQYF
TGTGCCAGCAAGCTGACGGGGGCCAAAAACATTCAGTACTTC
>TRBV4-1|-|-|TRBJ2-2
CASSQWPENTGELFF
TGCGCCAGCAGCCAATGGCCAGAGAACACCGGGGAGCTGTTTTTT
>TRBV18|-|-|TRBJ2-3
CASGGLTDTQYF
TGTGCCAGTGGGGGACTTACAGATACGCAGTATTTT
>TRBV12-3/TRBV12-4|-|-|TRBJ1-5
CASSMRENQPQHF
TGTGCCAGCAGCATGAGAGAGAATCAGCCCCAGCATTTT